This entry features one T cell receptor beta chain sequence. Its antigen has not been determined. Qualities for individual bases were not recorded, and no much larger clone is one base off. The data stem from a study of cytomegalovirus exposure and HLA in healthy donors (dated by TCRdb to the late 2010s). For the wider study: An earlier analysis of several hundred of the donors reported approximately 290 Gb of sequence data and around 120 million unique TCR beta sequences from about 180 million T cells. An early release that covered roughly 600 HLA-typed donors contained about 300 gigabases of sequencing data and roughly 84 million unique TCR sequences. Of the 300 to 450 genotyped donors, 75% to 85% were placed in the genetic ancestry cluster associated with self-reported Caucasian donors. The aim of the study was to test whether cataloging public T cell receptors could identify signatures of past pathogen exposure. The study used immunosequencing to profile the T cell repertoires of approximately 630 subjects and linked those repertoires to cytomegalovirus serostatus. A separate validation cohort of roughly 120 different subjects was used in addition to the 666-subject first cohort. To predict cytomegalovirus infection status, the study combined high-throughput TCR immunosequencing, statistical association of individual TCRs with disease status, and machine learning. To study patterns of TCR occurrence, a later analysis re-analyzed previously published TCR beta repertoires from 666 donors and added high-resolution HLA genotyping. Rather than using new phenotypic data, the later analysis identified candidate immune exposures from TCR beta sequences and from how often those sequences occurred across donors. An earlier analysis of 587 of the donors used high-throughput TCR beta sequencing to judge whether each TCR beta V gene segment behaved as functional or pseudogenic. Alongside the repertoire data, information on donor age, sex, ethnicity and CMV serostatus was compiled. Genome-wide SNP genotypes for about three fifths of the roughly 670 donors were used in a later genetic analysis, which treated that subset as a discovery cohort. Every discovery cohort repertoire had been produced on one sequencing platform. Both class I and class II loci were covered by HLA typing, at four-digit resolution. Typing coverage varied by locus: about 620-630 donors for A, B, C, DRB1 and DQB1; roughly 500 for DQA1; about 590 for DPA1; 450 to 480 for DPB1. Because of strong linkage in the cohort, roughly five DR-DQ haplotypes were treated as single units for association and clustering. On average, 235,054 unique TCR beta nucleotide sequences were sequenced per donor among some 420 genotyped donors of the cohort, with roughly 18% of those sequences being non-productive.

The cohort was made up of approximately 670 healthy bone marrow donors. All cohort members were sampled while nominally healthy, although unrecorded immune exposures were likely present. The donor was CMV seropositive and belonged to the group of about 290 seropositive cohort members. Each donor provided a peripheral blood sample, and peripheral blood mononuclear cells were used for TCR beta sequencing. Genomic DNA extraction from the blood cell samples was performed with the Qiagen DNeasy Blood Extraction Kit. From the cysteine up to the phenylalanine, the CDR3 has a length of 17 residues. Only the CDR3 DNA stays, 51 bases, in frame from base 1. The germline ends are 16 bases apart after V is trimmed by 7 bases and J by 0 bases. For CDR1 and CDR2, the germline V gene lists MDHEN and SYDVKM. The library was prepared using the immunoSEQ multiplex PCR assay. For the multiplex PCR, a mixture combining 60 forward primers for TCR Vbeta segments and 13 reverse primers for TCR Jbeta segments was used. The CDR3 region of rearranged TCR beta genes was amplified from genomic DNA by a multiplex PCR assay. On the Illumina HiSeq System, the amplified TCR beta libraries were sequenced as 87-base-pair reads. The paper's processing steps were these. Across the 700 or so repertoires, a later analysis counted 80 million or so unique TCR beta chains, about 10 million of which were shared by at least two donors. Raw reads were error-corrected and collapsed into unique sequences with a nearest-neighbor algorithm that merged closely related sequences to remove PCR and sequencing errors. V, D and J gene segments were assigned by aligning CDR3 sequences to IMGT reference sequences. For a sequence to be retained, a match of at least six nucleotides was required to both a V gene segment and a J gene segment. Rearrangements were classified as productive when the CDR3 lacked stop codons and remained in frame with V and J, and all other rearrangements were classified as non-productive. Following IMGT convention, CDR3 was defined as the stretch from the second conserved V-encoded cysteine to the conserved J-encoded phenylalanine. In an earlier analysis of just under 600 of the donors, sequences lacking an unambiguous match to a single V gene segment were excluded. An earlier analysis of several hundred of the donors classified V segments as functional when productive rearrangements were above 56.7% and as segregating when the standard deviation between donors was above 5%. A statistical classification framework was developed to diagnose cytomegalovirus status using the catalog of TCR beta chain sequences. A later analysis assigned V and J genes by comparing TCR nucleotide sequences with IMGT/GENE-DB human TR gene sequences. Using the TCRdist pipeline, a later analysis assigned CDR3 sequences along with most-parsimonious VDJ recombination scenarios. In a later analysis, every TCR beta chain was defined by the combination of its CDR3 amino acid sequence and its V-gene family, and reads without a unique V-gene family were dropped. To address suspected cross-contamination and a sequencing artifact, a later analysis removed 550 to 750 highly shared, low-generation-probability nucleotide sequences. For each public chain, a later analysis derived a clonal expansion index from normalized ranks of inferred template counts within each repertoire. Generation probabilities in a later analysis came from a VDJ recombination model fitted to out-of-frame rearrangements, and those results were checked against IGoR. Hypergeometric tests were used in a later analysis to score TCR-TCR, TCR-HLA and TCR-CMV co-occurrence, with a repertoire-size bias correction applied to the TCR pairs. To estimate false discovery rates, a later analysis permuted the HLA or CMV assignments 20 times. In a later analysis, co-occurring TCRs were grouped with DBSCAN, and TCRdist sequence similarity was added when clustering was performed within HLA-allele-positive subsets. Repertoires with fewer than 30,000 or more than 120,000 public chains were left out of co-occurrence clustering, as were five repertoires with anomalous nucleotide sharing. TCRdb holds this immuneACCESS table with in-frame rearrangements only. Some clones are missing; in checked studies, unresolved V genes explain under half, and the rest has no known cause. That table is the source of V, J and clone size, and D and trimming were worked out from the DNA. For this sample there are tens of thousands of clones; more than 70% appear just once. Together, the top ten hold 4% to 5.5% of the sample.

Here is what the overall study found, with its caveats: A total of 150 to 200 TCR beta chains were listed by the study as associated with cytomegalovirus. While some public TCRs were present in many individuals, most TCR sequences turned up only very rarely across donors. In a later genetic analysis, a missense DCLRE1C variant was associated with V-gene and J-gene trimming of TCR beta chains, and the association was replicated in an independent cohort. The classifier was reported to diagnose cytomegalovirus status with high specificity and sensitivity in both the original and validation cohorts. In a later analysis, HLA-associated TCR beta chains were found to be more clonally expanded and to have lower generation probabilities than equally common non-associated chains. In a later analysis, several top co-occurrence clusters were reported to appear linked to parvovirus B19, influenza, CMV and Epstein-Barr virus. In this cohort, only TCR beta chains were sequenced, and detectable features were limited by the absence of alpha or paired-chain data. When HLA alleles, especially DR and DQ, strongly co-occurred, TCR associations were difficult to assign to individual alleles. Compared with the roughly 700-donor mean, donors in an Asian-associated ancestry cluster had fewer N-insertions in productive TCRs, according to a later genetic analysis. The sequencing pipeline was judged likely to have produced a cluster of highly shared sequence variants as a technical artifact. In vitro tests confirmed that a few of the cytomegalovirus-associated TCR beta chains recognize cytomegalovirus antigens. In a later analysis, most CMV-associated TCR beta chains were found to appear HLA-restricted, with HLA associations seemingly driven largely by CMV exposure. According to the authors, the approach could potentially be generalized to other disease states and immunological phenotypes. Some IMGT-functional V segments, including TRBV6-2 and TRBV6-3, could not be distinguished by the 87-base-pair reads and were therefore excluded. Broadly in line with IMGT annotations, most TCR beta V segments showed up in productive rearrangements about 90% or about 30% of the time in an earlier analysis of 450 to 750 of the donors. Presence/absence analyses assumed roughly uniform sequencing depth across donors, an assumption that may not hold. Approximately 16 rarely observed V segments, including chromosome 9 orphons, were excluded from the earlier analysis of a few hundred of the donors because counts were too low. A further reported finding was that TCR beta sequences accurately predicted the HLA-A and HLA-B alleles for most subjects in the first cohort. At a false discovery rate of 0.05, a later analysis linked fewer than 20,000 TCR beta sequences to specific HLA alleles. Immune exposure information for the cohort was limited to CMV serostatus. HLA typing was unavailable for some donors at each locus, so association tests used only the typed subset. Linkage disequilibrium might explain the correlated functional status among segregating V segments, but an unknown experimental factor could not be ruled out. In a later analysis, the rate of TCR association differed among HLA loci, with DRB1 alleles having the most associated TCRs and HLA-C alleles having the fewest.

The sequenced sample was PBMCs. This TCR was sampled from a male donor in good health and CMV-seropositive. Recombination connected TRBV28 to TRBJ2-6; TRBD1 could be the D gene, as 6 bases match. The CDR3 sequence is CASNQGPRLSGANVLTF. The DNA sequence is TGTGCCAGCAATCAGGGGCCGCGGCTCTCTGGGGCCAACGTCCTGACTTTC. Extended through the reference TRBV28 and TRBJ2-6 proteins, this CDR3 yields the full variable domain: DVKVTQSSRYLVKRTGEKVFLECVQDMDHENMFWYRQDPGLGLRLIYFSYDVKMKEKGDIPEGYSVSREKKERFSLILESASTNQTSMYLCASNQGPRLSGANVLTFGAGSRLTVL.